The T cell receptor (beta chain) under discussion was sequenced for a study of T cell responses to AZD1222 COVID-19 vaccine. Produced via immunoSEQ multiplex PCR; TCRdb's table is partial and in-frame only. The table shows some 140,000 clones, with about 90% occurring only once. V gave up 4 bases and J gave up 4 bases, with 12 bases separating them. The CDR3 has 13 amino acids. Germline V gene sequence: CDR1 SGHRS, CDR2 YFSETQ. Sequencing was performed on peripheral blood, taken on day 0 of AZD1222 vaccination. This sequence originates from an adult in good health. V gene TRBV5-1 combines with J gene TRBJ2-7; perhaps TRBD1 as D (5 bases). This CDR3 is CASSLVTEYEQYF. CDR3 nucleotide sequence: TGCGCCAGCAGCCTGGTGACAGAGTACGAGCAGTACTTC.